Given below is one TCR beta chain in context. Antigen: not known. TCRdb keeps only in-frame clones here, not all; method: immunoSEQ multiplex PCR. The sample lists roughly 7,000 clones; 36% were seen once. This sample was included in a study of siplizumab effects on memory and regulatory T cells. The mixed lymphocyte reaction cells were cocultured at 37°C for roughly 6 days. The CDR3 spans 15 residues. The germline gives CDR1 SGHTA, CDR2 FQGTGA. Trimming removed 3 bases from V and 3 bases from J, with 14 bases in between. The chain employs TRBV7-3 and TRBJ2-5; D might be TRBD2 (6 bases). This TCR was recovered from a human donor in good health; the cells came from an allogeneic mixed lymphocyte reaction. Sequences were obtained from CFSE-low (dividing) CD8+ T cells sorted from an allogeneic mixed lymphocyte reaction. The CDR3 DNA reads TGTGCCAGCAGCTTGGCCGGGACGGGGGAAGAGACCCAGTACTTC. This sequence encodes CASSLAGTGEETQYF.